This TCR beta chain came from a study of STAT5B mutations in CD4+ large granular lymphocyte leukemia. Study-level information: The CDR3 'QG' motif was associated with a particular HLA allele among healthy donors. Study-wide results and caveats: Top patient clones used TRBV06 genes more often: 8/27 versus 2/35 in controls. Without putative leukemic clones, patient CD4-sorted repertoires remained more clonal than healthy CD4+ repertoires.

The CDR3 has 13 residues. Germline V CDR1 and CDR2: SGHTA, FQGNSA. V was shortened by 1 base and J by 5 bases, with 7 bases between the two germline ends. Sequencing was at survey level. The protocol was immunoSEQ multiplex PCR, while the TCRdb copy is restricted to in-frame clones and leaves out a portion. The sample gives 35,000 to 40,000 clones, around 72% of which show up once; around 0.5% is in the top ten. In the case of this clone: Its antigen remains unknown.

The chain carries TRBV7-2 and TRBJ2-3; D unresolved. The sample comprised CD4+ T cells from blood buffy coats. The TCR was taken from a human donor in good health. Written as DNA, the CDR3 is TGTGCCAGCAGCTTAGGTTGGGTAGATACGCAGTATTTT. Amino acids: CASSLGWVDTQYF.